This is a list of T cell receptor beta chains from one sample in a study of shared clonotypes between healthy human individuals. The repertoire was sequenced with immunoSEQ multiplex PCR; TCRdb's copy has only in-frame clones and lacks some. The sample has about 990,000 clones, around 78% seen once; the top ten hold more than 0.55%. The specimen sequenced was memory CD4+ T cells from PBMCs. These receptors originate from a man aged 18 to 30 in good health. Some clones in this sample may be carry-over from other donors' samples. The CDR3 runs from the conserved cysteine through the conserved F or W. D genes are given only for firm matches. The size of a clone is reported for some rows only, either as once, few or many, or as a class for expanded clones.

size	D	V	J	CDR3	DNA
-	TRBD1	TRBV5-1	TRBJ2-7	CASSSDRGSDEQYF	TGCGCCAGCAGCTCGGACAGGGGGTCCGACGAGCAGTACTTC
few	TRBD2	TRBV28	TRBJ2-5	CASSSPGGSGIETQYF	TGTGCCAGCAGCTCCCCGGGGGGTAGCGGGATTGAGACCCAGTACTTC
-	-	TRBV2	TRBJ1-4	CASGRQPSKNEKLFF	TGTGCCAGCGGTAGACAGCCATCCAAGAATGAAAAACTGTTTTTT
few	TRBD1	TRBV28	TRBJ1-5	CASSWPGQGAPGNQPQHF	TGTGCCAGCAGTTGGCCGGGACAGGGGGCGCCGGGCAATCAGCCCCAGCATTTT
-	-	TRBV7-3	TRBJ2-1	CASSPQLSNEQFF	TGTGCCAGCAGCCCCCAACTAAGCAATGAGCAGTTCTTC
-	TRBD1	TRBV28	TRBJ1-3	CASSLWGTGGSTIYF	TGTGCCAGCAGTTTATGGGGGACAGGAGGAAGCACCATATATTTT
-	TRBD2	TRBV28	TRBJ2-1	CASRTGLVPHEQFF	TGTGCCAGCAGGACCGGACTAGTCCCCCATGAGCAGTTCTTC
-	-	TRBV29-1	TRBJ2-3	CSVERQGTDTQYF	TGCAGCGTTGAACGACAGGGCACAGATACGCAGTATTTT
-	TRBD1	TRBV7-3	TRBJ2-7	CASSLTGTGTEQYF	TGTGCCAGCAGCTTAACCGGGACAGGGACCGAGCAGTACTTC
-	TRBD2	TRBV4-1	TRBJ2-7	CASSRGGTSVYEQYF	TGCGCCAGCAGCCGCGGTGGGACTAGCGTCTACGAGCAGTACTTC
-	-	TRBV6-5	TRBJ2-7	CASTQGWEQYF	TGTGCCAGCACCCAGGGGTGGGAGCAGTACTTC
-	-	TRBV5-4	TRBJ2-2	CASSWGAKRGAGELFF	TGTGCCAGCAGCTGGGGGGCCAAGCGAGGAGCCGGGGAGCTGTTTTTT
-	-	TRBV6-5	TRBJ1-5	CASSVNSDLPQHF	TGTGCCAGCAGTGTGAATTCGGATTTGCCCCAGCATTTT
-	-	TRBV5-4	TRBJ1-1	CASSWDANTEAFF	TGTGCCAGCAGCTGGGACGCGAACACTGAAGCTTTCTTT
-	TRBD1	TRBV30	TRBJ2-7	CAWSRGTVLYEQYF	TGTGCCTGGTCGAGGGGGACAGTACTCTACGAGCAGTACTTC
-	-	TRBV18	TRBJ2-6	CASSPSTGANVLTF	TGTGCCAGCTCACCAAGCACTGGGGCCAACGTCCTGACTTTC
-	-	TRBV2	TRBJ1-5	CASSEDGGFQPQHF	TGTGCCAGCAGTGAAGATGGGGGGTTTCAGCCCCAGCATTTT
-	-	TRBV13	TRBJ1-1	CASAPRLGVDTEAFF	TGTGCCAGCGCCCCCAGGTTGGGGGTAGACACTGAAGCTTTCTTT
-	TRBD2	TRBV4-1	TRBJ2-3	CASSPTGAGGPTDTQYF	TGCGCCAGCAGCCCGACGGGAGCGGGAGGGCCGACAGATACGCAGTATTTT
-	TRBD1	TRBV11-3	TRBJ2-7	CASSLGTGGWGEQYF	TGTGCCAGCAGCCTCGGGACAGGGGGCTGGGGCGAGCAGTACTTC
-	-	TRBV27	TRBJ2-3	CASSFPCEGEGTDTQYF	TGTGCCAGCAGTTTCCCGTGCGAGGGTGAAGGCACAGATACGCAGTATTTT
once	-	TRBV9	TRBJ2-1	CASSVALGQGSTSGPYNEQFF	TGTGCCAGCAGCGTAGCTTTGGGACAGGGTAGTACTAGCGGGCCATACAATGAGCAGTTCTTC
-	-	TRBV7-8	TRBJ2-1	CASSPAWRVNEQFF	TGTGCCAGCAGCCCTGCTTGGCGGGTCAATGAGCAGTTCTTC
-	-	TRBV23-1	TRBJ2-7	CASREQCLGAYEQYF	TGCGCCAGCAGGGAACAATGCCTGGGGGCTTACGAGCAGTACTTC
many	-	TRBV5-1	TRBJ2-5	CASSLTTGEAETQYF	TGCGCCAGCAGCTTGACGACGGGAGAGGCAGAGACCCAGTACTTC
-	-	TRBV5-1	TRBJ1-5	CASSLGGTDQPQHF	TGCGCCAGCAGCTTGGGGGGTACCGATCAGCCCCAGCATTTT
-	-	TRBV7-2	TRBJ2-2	CASSKVAVGELFF	TGTGCCAGCAGCAAAGTCGCAGTCGGGGAGCTGTTTTTT
-	TRBD2	TRBV6-1	TRBJ2-2	CASSGTRHTGELFF	TGTGCCAGCAGCGGGACTAGACACACCGGGGAGCTGTTTTTT
-	TRBD1	TRBV4-3	TRBJ2-2	CASSLLSGTGGPRGRAGELFF	TGCGCCAGCAGCCTCCTTTCCGGGACAGGGGGTCCTCGCGGGAGGGCCGGGGAGCTGTTTTTT
once	-	TRBV11-2	TRBJ2-6	CASSSPSSGANVLTF	TGTGCCAGCAGCTCACCCAGCTCTGGGGCCAACGTCCTGACTTTC
once	-	TRBV2	TRBJ2-1	CASSVEGNKRYEQFF	TGTGCCAGCAGTGTAGAAGGGAATAAGCGGTATGAGCAGTTCTTC
-	-	TRBV2	TRBJ1-4	CASMRGTTNEKLFF	TGTGCCAGCATGCGGGGGACAACTAATGAAAAACTGTTTTTT
-	TRBD1	TRBV7-9	TRBJ1-3	CASSFTGQLSSGNTIYF	TGTGCCAGCAGCTTTACGGGACAGCTCTCCTCTGGAAACACCATATATTTT
-	-	TRBV9	TRBJ2-6	CASSGGVAFSGANVLTF	TGTGCCAGCAGCGGCGGGGTAGCGTTTTCTGGGGCCAACGTCCTGACTTTC
many	TRBD2	TRBV4-2	TRBJ2-1	CASSQVGGRAVNEQFF	TGTGCCAGCAGCCAAGTGGGCGGGAGGGCCGTCAATGAGCAGTTCTTC
-	-	TRBV5-1	TRBJ2-5	CASSPGPTEETQYF	TGCGCCAGCAGCCCGGGCCCGACGGAGGAGACCCAGTACTTC